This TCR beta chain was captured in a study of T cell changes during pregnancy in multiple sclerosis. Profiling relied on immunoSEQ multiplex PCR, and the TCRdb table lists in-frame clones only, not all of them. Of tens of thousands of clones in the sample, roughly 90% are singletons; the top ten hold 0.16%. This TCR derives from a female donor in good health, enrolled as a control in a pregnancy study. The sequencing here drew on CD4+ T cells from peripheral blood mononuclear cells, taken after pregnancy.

CDR3 region: CASSLGGFSYNEQFF. The CDR3 nucleotides are TGTGCCAGCAGCTTAGGAGGATTCTCCTACAATGAGCAGTTCTTC. This chain joins TRBV11-1 and TRBJ2-1, with D hard to call. V was cut by 1 base and J by 0 bases, with 7 bases left in between. Germline V gene lookup returns CDR1 SGHAT and CDR2 FQDESV (reference sequence). The CDR3 runs to 15 residues. Complete variable domain (other parts from reference TRBV11-1 and TRBJ2-1): EAEVAQSPRYKITEKSQAVAFWCDPISGHATLYWYRQILGQGPELLVQFQDESVVDDSQLPKDRFSAERLKGVDSTLKIQPAELGDSAMYLCASSLGGFSYNEQFFGPGTRLTVL.